This T cell receptor beta chain originates from a study of blood T cell repertoires in COVID-19. Study as a whole: Samples of COVID-19 (acute and convalescent) were obtained from the United States, Italy and Spain. T cells, B-cell-depleted T cells, or PBMCs provided the cDNA or gDNA that served as material.

Original processing methods: Reference gene primer amplification in the assay estimated nucleated cell counts. Repertoires were generated with immunoSEQ multiplex PCR, while TCRdb's copy carries only in-frame clones and drops some. That table furnishes V, J and clone size, whereas the DNA furnished D and trimming. Among about 220,000 clones listed, more than 70% were seen once. CDR1 GTSNPN and CDR2 SVGIG come from the germline V gene (reference sequence). Trimming removed 8 bases from V and 5 bases from J; junction bases left unmatched: 8. CDR3 size: 14 residues. Sequencing was carried out using peripheral blood. The chain is built from TRBV30 and TRBJ2-2; 10 bases fit TRBD1. This TCR was recovered from a woman older than 75 with acute or convalescent COVID-19. The CDR3 reads CAGGGQGITGELFF. For the CDR3, the DNA is TGTGCCGGGGGGGGACAGGGGATTACCGGGGAGCTGTTTTTT.